A selection of T cell receptor beta chains follows, all from one sample in a study of blood T cell repertoires in COVID-19. Profiling relied on immunoSEQ multiplex PCR, and the TCRdb table lists in-frame clones only, not all of them. Among roughly 120,000 clones, roughly four fifths were seen once, and the ten largest hold 6%. Sequencing was done on a sample of peripheral blood. These receptors originate from a man aged 80 or over with COVID-19, enrolled during active disease. Both conserved end residues are part of each CDR3. A D gene is named only where the DNA matches it firmly. Clone size appears in some rows only: once, few, many, or a class for an expanded clone.

j_call v_call clone_size d_call cdr3_aa cdr3_nt
TRBJ1-2 TRBV9 - - CASSVGMGRDYGYTF TGTGCCAGCAGCGTAGGAATGGGCCGAGACTATGGCTACACCTTC
TRBJ1-1 TRBV3-1/TRBV3-2 - - CASSQMDRNTEAFF TGTGCCAGCAGCCAGATGGACAGGAACACTGAAGCTTTCTTT
TRBJ1-1 TRBV4-3 few - CASSAGSLNTEAFF TGCGCCAGCAGCGCCGGGTCCTTGAACACTGAAGCTTTCTTT
TRBJ1-1 TRBV6-1 - - CASSSLAGEAFF TGTGCCAGCAGTTCTCTGGCAGGGGAAGCTTTCTTT
TRBJ1-1 TRBV29-1 - - CSVGHPGENTEAFF TGCAGCGTTGGACATCCGGGAGAGAACACTGAAGCTTTCTTT
TRBJ1-1 TRBV29-1 - - CSVVGRVVANTEAFF TGCAGCGTTGTCGGCAGGGTTGTGGCGAACACTGAAGCTTTCTTT
TRBJ1-2 TRBV5-4 - TRBD1 CASSLGTGADGYTF TGTGCCAGCAGCTTAGGGACAGGGGCGGATGGCTACACCTTC
TRBJ2-3 TRBV9 - TRBD1 CASSVKGGGTDTQYF TGTGCCAGCAGCGTAAAAGGGGGCGGCACAGATACGCAGTATTTT
TRBJ2-1 TRBV9 - - CASSQDSYNEQFF TGTGCCAGCAGCCAGGACAGTTACAATGAGCAGTTCTTC
TRBJ1-3 TRBV4-3 - - CASSQTAQGSGNTIYF TGCGCCAGCAGCCAAACCGCACAGGGATCTGGAAACACCATATATTTT
TRBJ1-1 TRBV7-9 once - CASSLGTDNTEAFF TGTGCCAGCAGCTTAGGGACTGATAACACTGAAGCTTTCTTT
TRBJ1-6 TRBV4-2 once - CASSQGVFGPMGHSPLHF TGTGCCAGCAGCCAAGGCGTGTTCGGCCCAATGGGCCATTCACCCCTCCACTTT
TRBJ2-7 TRBV6-5 - TRBD1 CASTTGTDSYEQYF TGTGCCAGCACCACCGGGACAGACTCCTACGAGCAGTACTTC
TRBJ2-4 TRBV28 - - CASSRTGSEYF TGTGCCAGCAGCCGAACAGGATCGGAGTACTTC
TRBJ1-2 TRBV5-5 - - CASSFSTLQDYGYTF TGTGCCAGCAGCTTCTCTACACTACAGGACTATGGCTACACCTTC
TRBJ1-6 TRBV2 - TRBD1 CASSGSGTGNNSPLHF TGTGCCAGCAGTGGATCCGGGACAGGAAATAATTCACCCCTCCACTTT
TRBJ2-7 TRBV19 - TRBD1 CATSRDSLGRQYF TGTGCCACCTCCAGGGACAGCCTTGGGAGGCAGTACTTC
TRBJ1-2 TRBV6-5 - - CASSRATAPNYGYTF TGTGCCAGCAGTAGGGCGACAGCACCTAACTATGGCTACACCTTC
TRBJ1-5 TRBV11-2 - - CASSPGSGRGHQPQHF TGTGCCAGCAGCCCCGGTAGCGGACGGGGCCATCAGCCCCAGCATTTT
TRBJ2-7 TRBV27 few TRBD1 CASSKDRGFYEQYF TGTGCCAGCAGTAAAGACAGGGGGTTCTACGAGCAGTACTTC
TRBJ2-1 TRBV6-2/TRBV6-3 - TRBD2 CASSSGLAGEQFF TGTGCCAGCAGCTCGGGACTAGCGGGTGAGCAGTTCTTC
TRBJ1-2 TRBV9 - TRBD1 CASGGDSIYGYTF TGTGCCAGCGGTGGGGACAGCATATATGGCTACACCTTC
TRBJ2-7 TRBV5-1 - - CASSETASSYEQYF TGCGCCAGCAGCGAGACAGCGAGCTCCTACGAGCAGTACTTC
TRBJ1-1 TRBV5-5 - - CASSLPPGNTEAFF TGTGCCAGCAGCTTGCCTCCAGGGAACACTGAAGCTTTCTTT
TRBJ1-1 TRBV28 - - CASSNERLSTEAFF TGTGCCAGCAGTAACGAACGCCTAAGTACTGAAGCTTTCTTT
TRBJ2-1 TRBV10-2 once - CASSGNNEQFF TGCGCCAGCAGTGGTAACAATGAGCAGTTCTTC
TRBJ1-4 TRBV6-6 - TRBD1 CASRRTGANEKLFF TGTGCCAGCAGACGGACAGGGGCTAATGAAAAACTGTTTTTT
TRBJ2-3 TRBV19 - TRBD1 CASSEGQLNTDTQYF TGTGCCAGTAGTGAGGGACAGTTAAACACAGATACGCAGTATTTT
TRBJ2-5 TRBV5-8 - TRBD2 CASSLAGGRETQYF TGTGCCAGCAGCTTGGCGGGGGGACGGGAGACCCAGTACTTC
TRBJ2-1 TRBV7-3 - - CASSLQGGRANEQFF TGTGCCAGCAGCTTACAGGGGGGTAGAGCAAATGAGCAGTTCTTC
TRBJ2-5 TRBV24-1 - - CATQDSPEETQYF TGTGCCACACAGGATTCTCCCGAGGAGACCCAGTACTTC
TRBJ2-7 TRBV6-4 - - CASIRNRSSYEQYF TGTGCCAGCATAAGGAACAGGTCCTCCTACGAGCAGTACTTC
TRBJ2-7 TRBV6-2/TRBV6-3 few - CASSYDMRRQSSYEQYF TGTGCCAGCAGTTACGACATGAGGCGACAGAGCTCCTACGAGCAGTACTTC
TRBJ2-1 TRBV5-1 - - CASSFDLGDNEQFF TGCGCCAGCAGTTTTGACTTGGGAGACAATGAGCAGTTCTTC
TRBJ1-4 TRBV5-1 - TRBD1 CASSPDRGIEKLFF TGCGCCAGCAGCCCGGACAGGGGGATCGAAAAACTGTTTTTT